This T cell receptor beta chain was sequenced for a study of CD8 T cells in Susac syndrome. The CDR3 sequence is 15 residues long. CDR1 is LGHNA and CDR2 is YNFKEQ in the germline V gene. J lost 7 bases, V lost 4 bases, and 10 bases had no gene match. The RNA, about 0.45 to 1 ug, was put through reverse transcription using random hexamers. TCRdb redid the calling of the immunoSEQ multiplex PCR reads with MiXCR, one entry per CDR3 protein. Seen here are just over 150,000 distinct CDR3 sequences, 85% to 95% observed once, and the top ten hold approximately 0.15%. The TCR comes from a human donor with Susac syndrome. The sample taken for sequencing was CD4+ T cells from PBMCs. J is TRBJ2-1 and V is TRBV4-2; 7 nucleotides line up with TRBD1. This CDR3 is CASSPNDREQNEQFF. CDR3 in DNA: TGTGCCAGCAGCCCAAACGACAGGGAACAGAATGAGCAGTTCTTC.